This T cell receptor beta chain was identified during a study of T-cell memory formation after mild COVID-19. Across the study: Largely, TCR clusters stayed within a single donor.

Regarding this clonotype: Its antigen is unknown.

CDR3 length: 16 amino acids. Trimming cost V 5 bases and J 0 bases, with 17 bases left between them. Germline-derived CDR1 and CDR2 are PRHDT and FYEKMQ (reference sequence). Using its own MiXCR run on the 5' RACE reads, TCRdb lists one record per CDR3 protein. The profile shows 150,000 or so distinct CDR3 sequences, around a third of them singletons. Study-wide findings and caveats: A subset of responding clones appeared in pre-infection memory, suggesting cross-reactive memory joined.

The source material was PBMCs or a T cell subset sorted from them (not recorded which). The sequence derives from an adult woman who had mild COVID-19 (a few samples of this study predate the infection). Cell type and time point are not known. The rearrangement uses TRBV13 and TRBJ2-7, with D possibly TRBD1 on 6 matching bases. CDR3 bases: TGTGCCAGCAGCCTAACCTTTAACAGGGCCTCCTACGAGCAGTACTTC. Its protein is CASSLTFNRASYEQYF.